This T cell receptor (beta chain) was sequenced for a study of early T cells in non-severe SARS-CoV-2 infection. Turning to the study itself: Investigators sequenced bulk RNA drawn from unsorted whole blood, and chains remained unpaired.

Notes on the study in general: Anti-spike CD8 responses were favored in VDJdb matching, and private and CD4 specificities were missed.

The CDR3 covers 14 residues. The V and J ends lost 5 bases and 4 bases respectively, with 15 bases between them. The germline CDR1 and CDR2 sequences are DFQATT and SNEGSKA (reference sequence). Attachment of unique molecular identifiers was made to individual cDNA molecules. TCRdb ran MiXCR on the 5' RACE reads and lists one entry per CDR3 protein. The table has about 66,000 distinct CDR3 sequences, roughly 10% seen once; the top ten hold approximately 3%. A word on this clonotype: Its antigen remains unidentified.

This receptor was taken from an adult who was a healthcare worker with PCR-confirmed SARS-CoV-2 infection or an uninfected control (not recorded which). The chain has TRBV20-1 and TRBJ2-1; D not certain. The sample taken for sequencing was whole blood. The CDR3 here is CSAQAPGAYNEQFF. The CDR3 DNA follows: TGCAGTGCTCAGGCTCCGGGTGCATACAATGAGCAGTTCTTC.